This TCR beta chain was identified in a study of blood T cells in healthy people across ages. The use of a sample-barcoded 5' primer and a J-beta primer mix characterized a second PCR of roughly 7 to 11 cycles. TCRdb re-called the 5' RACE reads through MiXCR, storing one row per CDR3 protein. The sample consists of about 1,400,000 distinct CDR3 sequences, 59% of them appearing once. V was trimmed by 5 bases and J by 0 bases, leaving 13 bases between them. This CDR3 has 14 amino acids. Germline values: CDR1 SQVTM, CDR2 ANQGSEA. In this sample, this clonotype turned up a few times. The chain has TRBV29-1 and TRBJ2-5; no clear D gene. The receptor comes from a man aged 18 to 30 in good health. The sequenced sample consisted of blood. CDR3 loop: CSVTGRQYQETQYF. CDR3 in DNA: TGCAGCGTTACCGGACGGCAGTACCAAGAGACCCAGTACTTC.